These 21 T cell receptor beta chains share one sample of origin, sequenced in a study of T cell changes during pregnancy in multiple sclerosis. Here immunoSEQ multiplex PCR was the method, and the copy in TCRdb shows in-frame clones only, minus some. The sample lists 25,000 to 30,000 clones, approximately 92% occurring once. The specimen was CD4+ T cells from peripheral blood mononuclear cells, collected in the second trimester of pregnancy. Source of these receptors: a female donor with multiple sclerosis, enrolled in a pregnancy study.

This clone was picked up one time. The chain recombines TRBV19 with TRBJ2-5; D is uncertain. Germline V CDR1 and CDR2: LNHDA, SQIVND (reference sequence). V lost 5 bases and J 2 bases, leaving 15 bases between the germline ends. The CDR3 is 15 amino acids. The CDR3 protein is CASSPTWSGQETQYF. The DNA for the CDR3 is TGTGCCAGTAGTCCCACGTGGAGTGGTCAAGAGACCCAGTACTTC.

The chain carries TRBV29-1 and TRBJ2-3; 11 bases align to TRBD1. This CDR3 spans 15 amino acids. CDR1 is SQVTM and CDR2 is ANQGSEA in the germline V gene. V dropped 2 bases and J dropped 4; count of bases not matched to a gene: 5. CDR3 sequence reads: CSVEPGQGAADTQYF. Written as DNA, the CDR3 is TGCAGCGTTGAACCCGGACAGGGGGCCGCAGATACGCAGTATTTT.

This chain connects TRBV19 to TRBJ2-6; 8 bases are shared with TRBD1. Trimming cost V 4 bases and J 1 base; bases outside gene matches: 0. CDR3 length: 15 amino acids. Germline-derived CDR1 and CDR2 are LNHDA and SQIVND (reference sequence). CDR3 protein: CASSRDRSGANVLTF. The DNA for the CDR3 is TGTGCCAGTAGTAGGGACAGGTCTGGGGCCAACGTCCTGACTTTC.

This chain connects TRBV10-3 to TRBJ1-2; 8 bases align to TRBD1. The CDR3 runs to 15 residues. Per the germline V gene, CDR1 is ENHRY and CDR2 is SYGVKD. After removal of 0 bases from V and 7 bases from J, the junction contained 7 bases not matched to a gene. CDR3 amino acids: CAISESGTGYGGYTF. In DNA form, the CDR3 reads TGTGCCATCAGTGAGTCGGGGACAGGTTATGGTGGCTACACCTTC.

The CDR3 spells CASGLQGPLMYEQYF. DNA of the CDR3: TGTGCCAGCGGCCTACAGGGACCGTTGATGTATGAGCAGTACTTC. The V gene is TRBV21-1, the J gene TRBJ2-7; TRBD1, as called in the table, went unchecked against the DNA. TRBV21-1 is a pseudogene. The CDR3 covers 15 residues.

This clone was seen a handful of times. The chain links TRBV19 to TRBJ2-1; D might be TRBD2 (6 bases). The germline V gene encodes CDR1 LNHDA and CDR2 SQIVND (reference sequence). V gave up 4 bases and J gave up 0 bases, with 16 bases separating them. The CDR3 spans 17 residues. CDR3 DNA: TGTGCCAGTAGTAAATCGGGACTCCTGAGCTCCTACAATGAGCAGTTCTTC. Its translation is CASSKSGLLSSYNEQFF. Using reference TRBV19 and TRBJ2-1 for the parts outside the CDR3, the full variable domain is DGGITQSPKYLFRKEGQNVTLSCEQNLNHDAMYWYRQDPGQGLRLIYYSQIVNDFQKGDIAEGYSVSREKKESFPLTVTSAQKNPTAFYLCASSKSGLLSSYNEQFFGPGTRLTVL.

The chain recombines TRBV6-5 with TRBJ2-4, with TRBD2 matching over 15 bases. This CDR3 region has 16 residues. J was trimmed by 6 bases and V by 4 bases; bases with no gene match: 4. Per the germline V gene, CDR1 is MNHEY and CDR2 is SVGAGI. CDR3 sequence: CASSWGGLAGGNIQYF. The CDR3 DNA reads TGTGCCAGCAGTTGGGGGGGACTAGCGGGGGGAAACATTCAGTACTTC.

The chain links TRBV15 to TRBJ1-1, with 8 bases lining up with TRBD1. V lost 8 bases, J lost 5 bases, and 10 bases stayed unmatched. The germline CDR1 and CDR2 sequences are LNHNV and YYDKDF (reference sequence). CDR3 length: 14 residues. The CDR3 sequence: CATSEDRVRTEAFF. CDR3 coding DNA: TGTGCCACCTCAGAGGACAGGGTGAGAACTGAAGCTTTCTTT.

J is TRBJ2-2 and V is TRBV7-2; the match to TRBD1 covers 7 bases. The CDR3 spans 16 residues. V lost 7 bases to trimming and J lost 6 bases; unmatched junction nucleotides: 14. The germline CDR1 and CDR2 sequences are SGHTA and FQGNSA. The CDR3 DNA sequence: TGTGCCAGCATTTTAACAGGGGCCAGCGTCCCCGGGGAGCTGTTTTTT. It specifies CASILTGASVPGELFF.

This chain uses TRBV9 with TRBJ1-1; D gene unclear. The ends were cut back, 0 bases at V and 1 base at J, with 7 bases in the middle. This CDR3 contains 14 residues. Germline values: CDR1 SGDLS, CDR2 YYNGEE. The CDR3: CASSVGERNTEAFF. In DNA, the CDR3 is TGTGCCAGCAGCGTAGGAGAGCGGAACACTGAAGCTTTCTTT.

This chain links TRBV2 with TRBJ1-5, with D maybe TRBD1 (6 bases). Germline CDR1 and CDR2: SNHLY and FYNNEI. CDR3 size: 14 residues. V shed 5 bases and J shed 5 bases, with 13 bases lying between them. CDR3 coding DNA: TGTGCCAGCAGTTTCGAGGGGGAGTATCAGCCCCAGCATTTT. Translating it yields CASSFEGEYQPQHF.

The chain has TRBV6-1 and TRBJ1-2, with a possible D match to TRBD1 (6 bases). The CDR3 is made up of 14 amino acids. Deletions cut 6 bases from V and 2 bases from J, with 13 bases between. CDR1 is MNHNS, CDR2 SASEGT, per germline. The CDR3 loop reads CASSPGGGNYGYTF. CDR3 nucleotide sequence: TGTGCCAGCAGCCCGGGAGGGGGGAACTATGGCTACACCTTC.

The genes are TRBV9 and TRBJ2-3; tentative D call: TRBD1 (5 bases). Germline lookup yields CDR1 SGDLS and CDR2 YYNGEE. The CDR3 runs to 17 residues. Trimming took off 0 bases at V and 2 bases at J, with 16 bases between the two ends. Here the CDR3 reads CASSVEVGHSLTDTQYF. CDR3 DNA: TGTGCCAGCAGCGTAGAGGTCGGACACTCCCTCACAGATACGCAGTATTTT. Supplemented by reference TRBV9 and TRBJ2-3, the full variable domain reads DSGVTQTPKHLITATGQRVTLRCSPRSGDLSVYWYQQSLDQGLQFLIQYYNGEERAKGNILERFSAQQFPDLHSELNLSSLELGDSALYFCASSVEVGHSLTDTQYFGPGTRLTVL.

The chain employs TRBV11-3 and TRBJ2-7; weak D call: TRBD2 (6 bases). The CDR3 spans 15 residues. Trimming removed 5 bases at V and 0 bases at J, with 14 bases between. CDR1 and CDR2 from the germline V gene are SGHNT and YENEEA. CDR3 in amino acids: CASSLGEDGSYEQYF. The CDR3 nucleotides read TGTGCCAGCAGCCTTGGGGAGGATGGCTCCTACGAGCAGTACTTC.

The V call is TRBV7-6, the J call TRBJ1-5; tentative D call: TRBD1 (6 bases). Germline V gives CDR1 SGHVS, CDR2 FNYEAQ. The CDR3 has 19 amino acids. Trimming removed 4 bases at V and 3 bases at J, with 25 bases between. The DNA for the CDR3 is TGTGCCAGCAGCTCCAGCTGGGGCTCGGGACAAGGGATCAATCAGCCCCAGCATTTT. Translated, it gives CASSSSWGSGQGINQPQHF. Combining the CDR3 with reference TRBV7-6 and TRBJ1-5 gives the whole variable domain GAGVSQSPRYKVTKRGQDVALRCDPISGHVSLYWYRQALGQGPEFLTYFNYEAQQDKSGLPNDRFSAERPEGSISTLTIQRTEQRDSAMYRCASSSSWGSGQGINQPQHFGDGTRLSIL.

This chain's CDR3 is CASSLEGVDSYEQYF. The CDR3 coding sequence is TGTGCCAGCAGCTTAGAAGGTGTGGACAGCTACGAGCAGTACTTC. The rearrangement uses TRBV11-2 and TRBJ2-7; the D gene is possibly TRBD1 (6 bases). Trimming took off 0 bases at V and 3 bases at J, with 12 bases between the two ends. CDR1 and CDR2 (germline): SGHAT, FQNNGV. The CDR3 covers 15 residues.

The rearrangement uses TRBV2 and TRBJ1-4, with 8 bases fitting TRBD1. CDR1 SNHLY and CDR2 FYNNEI come from the germline V gene. Losses at the gene ends were 4 bases for V and 7 bases for J; bases not matched to a gene: 8. The CDR3 has 15 amino acids. CDR3 amino acids: CASSGDRRSGEKLFF. In nucleotides, the CDR3 is TGTGCCAGCAGTGGGGACAGGAGGAGCGGTGAAAAACTGTTTTTT.

This clone was seen more than once but under ten times. The J gene is TRBJ1-6, the V gene TRBV5-4; the match to TRBD1 covers 7 bases. The CDR3 is made up of 14 amino acids. V lost 4 bases, J lost 6 bases, and 4 bases stayed unmatched. The germline CDR1 and CDR2 sequences are SGHNT and YYREEE (reference sequence). The CDR3: CASSDRARNSPLHF. For the CDR3, the DNA is TGTGCCAGCAGCGACAGGGCTCGTAATTCACCCCTCCACTTT.

The chain combines TRBV6-1 with TRBJ1-2; TRBD1 is a possible D gene (5 bases). The CDR3 contains 16 residues. The ends were cut back, 0 bases at V and 4 bases at J, with 15 bases in the middle. Germline V gene sequence: CDR1 MNHNS, CDR2 SASEGT. Written as DNA, the CDR3 is TGTGCCAGCAGTGAAGCGCGGGGCCTGGGGGTCTATGGCTACACCTTC. Translation gives CASSEARGLGVYGYTF.

The chain combines TRBV7-9 with TRBJ2-2; D gene unclear. The CDR3 has 17 amino acids. Germline values: CDR1 SEHNR, CDR2 FQNEAQ (reference sequence). With 4 bases removed from V and 2 bases from J, the gap between germline ends came to 17 bases. The CDR3, as DNA: TGTGCCAGCAGCTCCCTGGGTCGGGTGATTAACACCGGGGAGCTGTTTTTT. It specifies CASSSLGRVINTGELFF.

The J gene is TRBJ1-1, the V gene TRBV6-5, with D unresolved. V gave up 6 bases and J gave up 3 bases, with 8 bases separating them. Germline lookup yields CDR1 MNHEY and CDR2 SVGAGI. The CDR3 is 12 residues long. The CDR3: CASSRSYTEAFF. Written as DNA, the CDR3 is TGTGCCAGCAGCCGTTCCTACACTGAAGCTTTCTTT.